These T cell receptor beta chains were read from a single sample in a study of T-cell memory formation after mild COVID-19. TCRdb ran MiXCR on the 5' RACE reads and lists one entry per CDR3 protein. There are about 190,000 distinct CDR3 sequences in the sample; 18% occur only once, and roughly 2.6% lies in the top ten. Material: PBMCs or a T cell subset sorted from them (not recorded which). The receptors stem from an adult woman who had mild COVID-19 (a few samples of this study predate the infection). Cell type and time point are not known. Both conserved end residues are part of each CDR3. Each record gives: D gene, V gene, J gene, clone size, CDR3 DNA, CDR3 protein. The D gene is left open where the match is weak. Size tells how often a clone was seen (once, few, many) or the class of an expanded clone, and some rows leave it out.

d_gene: -; v_gene: TRBV19; j_gene: TRBJ2-7; abundance: few; CDR3nt: TGTGCCAGTAGTATGGGCGGAAGCTCCTACGAGCAGTACTTC; CDR3aa: CASSMGGSSYEQYF
d_gene: -; v_gene: TRBV7-2; j_gene: TRBJ2-7; abundance: -; CDR3nt: TGTGCCAGCAGCTCCGGGGACGGTACTTCTCAGCAGTACTTC; CDR3aa: CASSSGDGTSQQYF
d_gene: TRBD2; v_gene: TRBV11-3; j_gene: TRBJ2-1; abundance: many; CDR3nt: TGTGCCAGCAGCTTAGCTAGCGGGGACAATGAGCAGTTCTTC; CDR3aa: CASSLASGDNEQFF
d_gene: TRBD1; v_gene: TRBV20-1; j_gene: TRBJ1-2; abundance: few; CDR3nt: TGCAGTGCTAGAGATCAACAGGGGGTTGTCGGCTATGGCTACACCTTC; CDR3aa: CSARDQQGVVGYGYTF
d_gene: -; v_gene: TRBV12-3/TRBV12-4; j_gene: TRBJ2-4; abundance: -; CDR3nt: TGTGCCAGCAGTTTGGGCGGGACCCTAGCCAAAAACATTCAGTACTTC; CDR3aa: CASSLGGTLAKNIQYF
d_gene: -; v_gene: TRBV12-3/TRBV12-4; j_gene: TRBJ2-1; abundance: -; CDR3nt: TGTGCCAGCAGGCAAAGCCGGGCCTACAATGAGCAGTTCTTC; CDR3aa: CASRQSRAYNEQFF
d_gene: TRBD1; v_gene: TRBV12-3/TRBV12-4; j_gene: TRBJ2-2; abundance: few; CDR3nt: TGTGCCAGCAGCTCCGGGACAGGGTTCGGGGAGCTGTTTTTT; CDR3aa: CASSSGTGFGELFF
d_gene: TRBD2; v_gene: TRBV2; j_gene: TRBJ2-3; abundance: -; CDR3nt: TGTGCCAGCAGTGCGGCGGGAGTTAGAGATACGCAGTATTTT; CDR3aa: CASSAAGVRDTQYF
d_gene: -; v_gene: TRBV12-3/TRBV12-4; j_gene: TRBJ1-2; abundance: few; CDR3nt: TGTGCCAGCAAGAGAGGCTATGGCTACACCTTC; CDR3aa: CASKRGYGYTF
d_gene: -; v_gene: TRBV6-5; j_gene: TRBJ2-4; abundance: few; CDR3nt: TGTGCCAGCAGTTCCGCCGGGGCTGGCAAAAACATTCAGTACTTC; CDR3aa: CASSSAGAGKNIQYF
d_gene: TRBD1; v_gene: TRBV5-1; j_gene: TRBJ1-6; abundance: many; CDR3nt: TGCGCCAGCGGCACAGGGGACTATAATTCACCCCTCCACTTT; CDR3aa: CASGTGDYNSPLHF
d_gene: -; v_gene: TRBV2; j_gene: TRBJ1-4; abundance: -; CDR3nt: TGTGCCAGCAGTGAAACAGGGTCCCCAACTAATGAAAAACTGTTTTTT; CDR3aa: CASSETGSPTNEKLFF
d_gene: -; v_gene: TRBV6-2/TRBV6-3; j_gene: TRBJ1-5; abundance: once; CDR3nt: TGTGCCAGCAGTTACGGACGGAGAAATCAGCCCCAGCATTTT; CDR3aa: CASSYGRRNQPQHF
d_gene: -; v_gene: TRBV13; j_gene: TRBJ2-4; abundance: few; CDR3nt: TGTGCCAGCAGCACCCGACAGAGATTAGCCAAAAACATTCAGTACTTC; CDR3aa: CASSTRQRLAKNIQYF
d_gene: -; v_gene: TRBV15; j_gene: TRBJ1-1; abundance: -; CDR3nt: TGTGCCACCAGCCCGGACAGCCGATTCGGGGAAGCTTTCTTT; CDR3aa: CATSPDSRFGEAFF
d_gene: TRBD2; v_gene: TRBV10-3; j_gene: TRBJ2-1; abundance: few; CDR3nt: TGTGCCACCTTAGCTGGCGGGAGGGCCTACAATGAGCAGTTCTTC; CDR3aa: CATLAGGRAYNEQFF
d_gene: -; v_gene: TRBV20-1; j_gene: TRBJ1-5; abundance: -; CDR3nt: TGCAGTGCTAGAGACCCGCTTAATCAGCCCCAGCATTTT; CDR3aa: CSARDPLNQPQHF
d_gene: TRBD2; v_gene: TRBV5-5; j_gene: TRBJ2-7; abundance: -; CDR3nt: TGTGCCAGCAGCACTGGACTAGCGGTTAGGTACGAGCAGTACTTC; CDR3aa: CASSTGLAVRYEQYF
d_gene: -; v_gene: TRBV24-1; j_gene: TRBJ2-3; abundance: many; CDR3nt: TGTGCCACCAGTGATCCGGGTAGGGATACGCAGTATTTT; CDR3aa: CATSDPGRDTQYF
d_gene: -; v_gene: TRBV5-1; j_gene: TRBJ2-1; abundance: many; CDR3nt: TGCGCCACCCAGGGGGGGCCTCTTCGTTCGGAGCAGTTCTTC; CDR3aa: CATQGGPLRSEQFF
d_gene: -; v_gene: TRBV5-1; j_gene: TRBJ2-2; abundance: -; CDR3nt: TGCGCCAGCAGCTTGGCCGGGAGTGTGAACACCGGGGAGCTGTTTTTT; CDR3aa: CASSLAGSVNTGELFF
d_gene: -; v_gene: TRBV5-1; j_gene: TRBJ2-7; abundance: -; CDR3nt: TGCGCCAGCAGCGTGGACAGCTACGAGCAGTACTTC; CDR3aa: CASSVDSYEQYF
d_gene: TRBD2; v_gene: TRBV5-1; j_gene: TRBJ2-5; abundance: -; CDR3nt: TGCGCCAGCAGCTTGTTGAGACTAGCGGATCAAGAGACCCAGTACTTC; CDR3aa: CASSLLRLADQETQYF
d_gene: TRBD1; v_gene: TRBV24-1; j_gene: TRBJ1-5; abundance: few; CDR3nt: TGTGCCACGGAACAGGGGGAGAAGTTAAGCAATCAGCCCCAGCATTTT; CDR3aa: CATEQGEKLSNQPQHF
d_gene: TRBD1; v_gene: TRBV24-1; j_gene: TRBJ2-2; abundance: -; CDR3nt: TGTGCCACCAGTGACGCGGACAGGTACACCGGGGAGCTGTTTTTT; CDR3aa: CATSDADRYTGELFF
d_gene: -; v_gene: TRBV19; j_gene: TRBJ1-5; abundance: few; CDR3nt: TGTGCCAGTAGTATAGAAGGCAGGGGAGACAATCAGCCCCAGCATTTT; CDR3aa: CASSIEGRGDNQPQHF
d_gene: -; v_gene: TRBV2; j_gene: TRBJ2-3; abundance: few; CDR3nt: TGTGCCAGCAGTGTGGGAGCCGGTACCTTCTCAGCGCAGTATTTT; CDR3aa: CASSVGAGTFSAQYF
d_gene: TRBD2; v_gene: TRBV5-1; j_gene: TRBJ2-1; abundance: -; CDR3nt: TGCGCCAGCAGCACCGGGACTAGCGGGAGTTTAGATGAGCAGTTCTTC; CDR3aa: CASSTGTSGSLDEQFF
d_gene: -; v_gene: TRBV19; j_gene: TRBJ2-3; abundance: few; CDR3nt: TGTGCCAGTAGTTTGGGGCCGACAGGTAGCACAGATACGCAGTATTTT; CDR3aa: CASSLGPTGSTDTQYF
d_gene: -; v_gene: TRBV30; j_gene: TRBJ1-2; abundance: few; CDR3nt: TGTGCCTGGAGTTCTCCCGGAGGGAGTGGCTACACCTTC; CDR3aa: CAWSSPGGSGYTF
d_gene: TRBD1; v_gene: TRBV9; j_gene: TRBJ2-3; abundance: -; CDR3nt: TGTGCCAGCAGCCTTGACAGGGTAGTGTCAGATACGCAGTATTTT; CDR3aa: CASSLDRVVSDTQYF
d_gene: -; v_gene: TRBV5-4; j_gene: TRBJ1-1; abundance: many; CDR3nt: TGTGCCAGCAGCTTGGGAGGGTTGAACACTGAAGCTTTCTTT; CDR3aa: CASSLGGLNTEAFF
d_gene: -; v_gene: TRBV12-3/TRBV12-4; j_gene: TRBJ1-1; abundance: -; CDR3nt: TGTGCCAGCAGAAAAGGGAGTAACACTGAAGCTTTCTTT; CDR3aa: CASRKGSNTEAFF
d_gene: -; v_gene: TRBV24-1; j_gene: TRBJ2-7; abundance: many; CDR3nt: TGTGCCACCAGTGCCGGACCTTCCCTGGCCGAGCAGTACTTC; CDR3aa: CATSAGPSLAEQYF
d_gene: -; v_gene: TRBV10-3; j_gene: TRBJ2-1; abundance: -; CDR3nt: TGTGCCATCAGTGATTCTAGGTGGGAGCAGTTCTTC; CDR3aa: CAISDSRWEQFF
d_gene: TRBD1; v_gene: TRBV12-3/TRBV12-4; j_gene: TRBJ1-4; abundance: -; CDR3nt: TGTGCCAGCAGTCCTAGGCTAGGGACAGTCGAAAAACTGTTTTTT; CDR3aa: CASSPRLGTVEKLFF
d_gene: TRBD2; v_gene: TRBV20-1; j_gene: TRBJ2-7; abundance: many; CDR3nt: TGCAGTGCTAGAGATAGTAGCGGGGCTACCTACGAGCAGTACTTC; CDR3aa: CSARDSSGATYEQYF
d_gene: -; v_gene: TRBV20-1; j_gene: TRBJ2-7; abundance: few; CDR3nt: TGCAGTGCTAACAGGGTCTACGAGCAGTACTTC; CDR3aa: CSANRVYEQYF
d_gene: -; v_gene: TRBV29-1; j_gene: TRBJ2-7; abundance: -; CDR3nt: TGCAGCGTTACAGTGGCGGCGTACGAGCAGTACTTC; CDR3aa: CSVTVAAYEQYF
d_gene: -; v_gene: TRBV15; j_gene: TRBJ2-1; abundance: few; CDR3nt: TGTGCCACCAGCAGAGATAATCAAGCGCAGTTCTTC; CDR3aa: CATSRDNQAQFF
d_gene: TRBD2; v_gene: TRBV3-1; j_gene: TRBJ2-5; abundance: -; CDR3nt: TGTGCCAGCAGCCAAGAGGCTGGGGCTAGCGGGGTCCGGGAGACCCAGTACTTC; CDR3aa: CASSQEAGASGVRETQYF
d_gene: -; v_gene: TRBV6-2/TRBV6-3; j_gene: TRBJ2-1; abundance: many; CDR3nt: TGTGCCAGCAGTTACACTAGCTTCAATGAGCAGTTCTTC; CDR3aa: CASSYTSFNEQFF
d_gene: -; v_gene: TRBV11-1; j_gene: TRBJ2-7; abundance: -; CDR3nt: TGTGCCAGCAGCTTATTGGGGAGTACCTACGAGCAGTACTTC; CDR3aa: CASSLLGSTYEQYF
d_gene: TRBD2; v_gene: TRBV7-9; j_gene: TRBJ2-3; abundance: few; CDR3nt: TGTGCCAGCAGCTTCCCCAAGCGGGAGGGCCGAGATACGCAGTATTTT; CDR3aa: CASSFPKREGRDTQYF
d_gene: -; v_gene: TRBV19; j_gene: TRBJ2-1; abundance: -; CDR3nt: TGTGCCAGTAAGTCCGAGTACAATGAGCAGTTCTTC; CDR3aa: CASKSEYNEQFF
d_gene: -; v_gene: TRBV9; j_gene: TRBJ2-3; abundance: -; CDR3nt: TGTGCCAGCAGGAGCACAGATACGCAGTATTTT; CDR3aa: CASRSTDTQYF
d_gene: TRBD1; v_gene: TRBV29-1; j_gene: TRBJ1-2; abundance: few; CDR3nt: TGCAGCGTTGATCGAGGGACAGCTAATGGCTACACCTTC; CDR3aa: CSVDRGTANGYTF
d_gene: TRBD2; v_gene: TRBV5-1; j_gene: TRBJ2-7; abundance: few; CDR3nt: TGCGCCTCCAAGGGTTCGGGAGGGCCGGGGGAGCAGTACTTC; CDR3aa: CASKGSGGPGEQYF
d_gene: -; v_gene: TRBV6-2/TRBV6-3; j_gene: TRBJ2-7; abundance: -; CDR3nt: TGTGCCAGCAGTCAGACTGAACGTTCCTACGAGCAGTACTTC; CDR3aa: CASSQTERSYEQYF
d_gene: -; v_gene: TRBV2; j_gene: TRBJ2-1; abundance: -; CDR3nt: TGTGCCAGCAGTGTTGGGGGTAACTACAATGAGCAGTTCTTC; CDR3aa: CASSVGGNYNEQFF
d_gene: -; v_gene: TRBV4-3; j_gene: TRBJ2-1; abundance: -; CDR3nt: TGCGCCAGCAGCCAAATTGGAGGAGGCTACAATGAGCAGTTCTTC; CDR3aa: CASSQIGGGYNEQFF
d_gene: -; v_gene: TRBV20-1; j_gene: TRBJ2-7; abundance: many; CDR3nt: TGCAGTGCTAGCGGGGGCGTATGGTCCTACGAGCAGTACTTC; CDR3aa: CSASGGVWSYEQYF